This record covers a single TCR beta chain. What it binds is not known. TCR beta libraries were prepared from cDNA with unique molecular identifiers. Between about 0.95 and 11 million T cells gave rise to around 500,000 cDNA molecules. One entry per CDR3 protein, called by TCRdb with MiXCR from the PCR reads. This table holds about 540,000 distinct CDR3 sequences, less than 40% found once. The data belong to a study of post-analysis software for immune sequencing data. Study summary: Included among the disease courses, which were recorded for the cohort, were relapsing-remitting, secondary progressive and progressive-relapsing multiple sclerosis. Whole-study findings and limits: Multiple sclerosis patients showed significantly lower normalized Chao1 diversity than controls did. Four or five TRBV segments were more frequent in patients than controls; TRBV5-6, TRBV5-1 and TRBV20-1 belonged to this group. Samples sharing a preparation batch grouped tightly together when assessed by F measure.

With 6 bases removed from V and 5 bases from J, the gap between germline ends came to 28 bases. Germline values: CDR1 PRHDT, CDR2 FYEKMQ (reference sequence). The length of the CDR3 is 18 residues. The V gene is TRBV13, the J gene TRBJ2-5, with D perhaps TRBD2 (6 bases). The material sequenced was blood. The sequence derives from a girl aged 2-17 years with multiple sclerosis. CDR3 sequence: CASSLLTGGAGLEETQYF. The CDR3 bases are TGTGCCAGCAGTCTCTTGACCGGCGGGGCAGGGCTTGAGGAGACCCAGTACTTC.